The entry that follows covers one T cell receptor beta chain sequence. This entry belongs to a study of blood T cell repertoires in COVID-19. Study summary: Specimens from acute and convalescent COVID-19 originated in the United States, Italy and Spain.

Clones were read by immunoSEQ multiplex PCR, and TCRdb kept only the in-frame ones, dropping some. The data contain approximately 140,000 clones, about 87% of them singletons. Trimming at V came to 4 bases and at J to 5 bases, leaving 3 bases not matched to a gene. This CDR3 has 15 amino acids. CDR1 and CDR2 from the germline V gene are LGHNA and YSLEER. This sequence originates from a woman aged 40 to 50 with acute or convalescent COVID-19. This chain uses TRBV4-3 with TRBJ1-4, with 11 bases identical to TRBD1. Source material: peripheral blood. The CDR3 DNA sequence: TGCGCCAGCAGCCGGGACAGGGGGTCGAATGAAAAACTGTTTTTT. Translating gives CASSRDRGSNEKLFF.